This T cell receptor beta chain stems from a study of T cell responses to AZD1222 COVID-19 vaccine (dated by TCRdb to about 2021). Background for the entire study: AZD1222 recipients whose second dose came at about 4 weeks and those whose second dose came at about 12 weeks were combined into one group, since spike-specific TCR depth and breadth did not differ between the two schedules. A total of 230 to 250 trial participants underwent TCR sequencing, of whom roughly 210 had received two doses of AZD1222 and roughly 26 had received two doses of the MenACWY control vaccine. Trial participants were enrolled into age subgroups of 18-55, 56-69 and 70-plus years, which contained about 160, 30 and 59 TCR-sequenced participants, respectively.

The CDR3 regions of human TCRbeta chains were analyzed by immunosequencing. The study's own analysis went as follows. TCRs in the repertoires were matched against a reference library of SARS-CoV-2-specific TCRs that had been generated with the MIRA antigen-specificity platform. Breadth meant the fraction of unique TCRs that were SARS-CoV-2-associated, whereas depth meant the fraction of total T cells that were SARS-CoV-2-associated. Using the MIRA data, every spike-specific TCR was mapped to the spike region that the TCR reacted to and assigned to either a CD4 or a CD8 class. Log10-transformed breadth and depth values were compared by one-way ANOVA with Sidak's multiple comparisons tests. TCRdb obtained this table from immuneACCESS and retained in-frame rearrangements with V and J assigned. These tables miss some clones; where compared with another copy, unresolved V genes account for less than half of the shortfall, and the remainder is unexplained. That table is the source of V, J and clone size, and D and trimming were worked out from the DNA. The sample data list some 120,000 clones, and 88% of these were observed just once. The ten largest make up 7.6% of the sample.

To note about this clone: Its specific antigen is unknown. Base qualities are missing; no much larger clone stands one base away.

What the time point label conveys for this sample: baseline before first vaccination. Vaccinee samples were obtained from the UK trials COV001 and COV002, which included a single-blind randomized controlled phase 2/3 trial of AZD1222 (ChAdOx1 nCoV-19) in healthy adults. For TCRbeta chain sequencing, PBMC samples from trial participants were taken at day 0 and at day 28 after the second dose. The CDR3, cysteine through phenylalanine, is 13 amino acids long. Solely the CDR3 DNA is kept, with 39 bases framed from the first base. Trimming takes 7 bases off V and 4 bases off J; junction bases not matched to a gene: 7. Reading the germline V gene gives CDR1 SQVTM and CDR2 ANQGSEA. The research as a whole found: Reportedly, almost half of the unique spike-specific TCRs recognized epitopes lying outside the regions that are mutated in the B.1.351 and B.1.1.7 variants. Spike-specific TCR breadth and depth rose significantly after two AZD1222 doses compared with day 0 and with MenACWY recipients. Participants were mostly white British, with more females than males. The authors suggested clonal diversity may have been underestimated. Conclusions about previously exposed vaccinees are limited because only a handful of AZD1222 recipients were SARS-CoV-2 seropositive at baseline. Because no day 14 peak-response samples were available, the repertoires could be characterized only after the peak T cell response. The 56-69-year group was small, and its depth increase did not reach significance, likely because of low power. The whole spike protein was spanned by vaccine-associated CD4 TCRs, and dominant responses were seen in regions 160-218 and 743-854.

Sequences were derived from peripheral blood, sampled on day 0 of AZD1222 vaccination. The V and J genes are TRBV29-1 and TRBJ1-5; 7 bases in the middle match TRBD1. This receptor was obtained from an adult in good health. The DNA sequence is given as TGCAGCGCTACGACAGGGCTGAATCAGCCCCAGCATTTT. Translated, this gives CSATTGLNQPQHF.